These 3 T cell receptor beta chains share one sample of origin, sequenced in a study of T cell repertoires in cytomegalovirus infection. Which antigens these TCRs recognize remains unknown. TCRdb ran MiXCR on the reads and lists one entry per CDR3 protein. The sample includes approximately 730,000 distinct CDR3 sequences, under 35% of them seen just once. The specimen comprised cultured CD8+ T cells from PBMCs, sampled from culture after CMV antigen stimulation. The receptors were sampled from a human donor in good health (CMV status not recorded). Some clones in this sample may be carry-over from other donors' samples.

The J gene is TRBJ1-2, the V gene TRBV28; D uncertain. V was trimmed by 3 bases and J by 8 bases, leaving 13 bases between them. This CDR3 contains 13 residues. Germline loops: CDR1 MDHEN, CDR2 SYDVKM. The DNA for the CDR3 is TGTGCCAGCAGTTTCGGGCAGGTTGGAGGCTACACCTTC. As protein: CASSFGQVGGYTF.

CDR3 residues: CASSYLRTWPQETQYF. In nucleotides, the CDR3 is TGTGCCAGCAGTTACCTCCGGACCTGGCCTCAAGAGACCCAGTACTTC. V is TRBV6-5 and J is TRBJ2-5; D remains unclear. CDR3 size: 16 residues. The V gene's germline CDR1 is MNHEY and CDR2 SVGAGI. The V end lost 2 bases, the J end lost 2 bases, and 15 bases lay between the germline ends.

V and J are TRBV5-5 and TRBJ2-1; tentatively, D is TRBD1 (5 bases). Looked up from germline, CDR1 is SGHKS and CDR2 is YYEKEE (reference sequence). CDR3 length: 17 residues. V lost 3 bases to trimming and J lost 8 bases, with 24 bases between them. The CDR3 DNA reads as TGTGCCAGCAGCTCCACCCTAGACAGTTTTCGACTCCATGAGCAGTTCTTC. It yields the protein CASSSTLDSFRLHEQFF.